A selection of T cell receptor beta chains follows, all from one sample in a study of blood T cell repertoires in COVID-19. Produced via immunoSEQ multiplex PCR; TCRdb's table is partial and in-frame only. The table shows almost 250,000 clones, with about 89% occurring only once. Material for sequencing was PBMCs or T cells enriched from blood (not recorded which). The source of these receptors is a woman in her twenties or thirties who had recovered from COVID-19. Each CDR3 is given without its conserved first and last residue. Each record gives: CDR3 protein, CDR3 length, V gene, J gene.

ASSERQGHGYT	11	TRBV6-1	TRBJ1-2
AWNRVKNTEAF	11	TRBV30	TRBJ1-1
ASSPLDRASTDTQY	14	TRBV5-6	TRBJ2-3
ASSYRDSGYGYT	12	TRBV6-5	TRBJ1-2
ASSLFSRNEKLF	12	TRBV28	TRBJ1-4
ASSFQSGINEKLF	13	TRBV28	TRBJ1-4
ASSYWPEYWLAGDSYEQY	18	TRBV6-2/TRBV6-3	TRBJ2-7
AWSPQNTIY	9	TRBV30	TRBJ1-3
ASSPGLAGDSFTDTQY	16	TRBV7-3	TRBJ2-3
SASSPGLAKTGELF	14	TRBV20-1	TRBJ2-2
ASANGDVGQPQH	12	TRBV7-2	TRBJ1-5
ASRNDGNHYGYT	12	TRBV9	TRBJ1-2
ASSPPTSSEQY	11	TRBV7-9	TRBJ2-7
ATRGQGGDTQY	11	TRBV19	TRBJ2-3
SVADSLAARGGEQF	14	TRBV29-1	TRBJ2-1
ASSLEREGRDTEAF	14	TRBV7-6	TRBJ1-1